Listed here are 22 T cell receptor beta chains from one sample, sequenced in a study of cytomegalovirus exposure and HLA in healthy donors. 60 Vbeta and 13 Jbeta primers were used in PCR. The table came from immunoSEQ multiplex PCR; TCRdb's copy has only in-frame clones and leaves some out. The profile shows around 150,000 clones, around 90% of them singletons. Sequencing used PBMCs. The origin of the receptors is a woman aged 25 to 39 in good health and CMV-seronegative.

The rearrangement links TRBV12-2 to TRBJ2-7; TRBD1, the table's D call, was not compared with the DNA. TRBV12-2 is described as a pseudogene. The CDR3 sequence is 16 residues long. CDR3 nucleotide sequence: TGTGCAAGTCGACACAAGTGGGCCCGGAAGGCGTACGAGCAGTACTTC. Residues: CASRHKWARKAYEQYF.

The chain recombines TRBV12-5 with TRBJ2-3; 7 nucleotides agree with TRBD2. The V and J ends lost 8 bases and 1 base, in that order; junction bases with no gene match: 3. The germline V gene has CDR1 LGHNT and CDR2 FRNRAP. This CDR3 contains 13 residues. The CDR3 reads CASTLAGTDTQYF. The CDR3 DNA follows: TGTGCTAGTACCCTAGCGGGCACAGATACGCAGTATTTT.

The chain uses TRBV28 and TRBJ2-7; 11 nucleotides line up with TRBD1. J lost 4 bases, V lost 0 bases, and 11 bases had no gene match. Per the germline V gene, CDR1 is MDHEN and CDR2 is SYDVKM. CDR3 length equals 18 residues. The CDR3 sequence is CASSLWIWTGGEKYEQYF. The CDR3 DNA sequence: TGTGCCAGCAGTTTATGGATTTGGACAGGGGGCGAAAAATACGAGCAGTACTTC.

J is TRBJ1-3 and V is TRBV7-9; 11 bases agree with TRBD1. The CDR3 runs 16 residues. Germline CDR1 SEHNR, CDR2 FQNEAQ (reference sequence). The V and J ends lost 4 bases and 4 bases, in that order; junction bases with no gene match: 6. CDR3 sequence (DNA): TGTGCCAGCAGCTCCGCCTGGACAGGGGGCGGAAACACCATATATTTT. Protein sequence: CASSSAWTGGGNTIYF. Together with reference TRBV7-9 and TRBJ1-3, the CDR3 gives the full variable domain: DTGVSQNPRHKITKRGQNVTFRCDPISEHNRLYWYRQTLGQGPEFLTYFQNEAQLEKSRLLSDRFSAERPKGSFSTLEIQRTEQGDSAMYLCASSSAWTGGGNTIYFGEGSWLTVV.

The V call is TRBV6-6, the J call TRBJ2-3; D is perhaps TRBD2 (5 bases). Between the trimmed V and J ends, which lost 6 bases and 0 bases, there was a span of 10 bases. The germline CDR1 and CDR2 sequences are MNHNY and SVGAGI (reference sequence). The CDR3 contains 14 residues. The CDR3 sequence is CASRYRGSTDTQYF. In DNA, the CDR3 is TGTGCCAGCAGATATCGGGGAAGCACAGATACGCAGTATTTT.

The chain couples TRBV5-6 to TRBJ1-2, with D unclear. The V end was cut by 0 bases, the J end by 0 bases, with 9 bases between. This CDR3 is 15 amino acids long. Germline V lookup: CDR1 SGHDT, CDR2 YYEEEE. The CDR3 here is CASSLGRVPNYGYTF. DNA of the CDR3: TGTGCCAGCAGCTTGGGGCGGGTCCCTAACTATGGCTACACCTTC.

CDR3 bases: TGTGCCAGCAGCCGGACAGGCGAGAGAACCTATGGCTACACCTTC. This sequence encodes CASSRTGERTYGYTF. The chain joins TRBV11-1 to TRBJ1-2; 7 nucleotides match TRBD1. The CDR3 loop spans 15 amino acids. The V segment lost 5 bases and the J segment 4 bases; nucleotides outside the gene matches: 10. Germline V gene lookup returns CDR1 SGHAT and CDR2 FQDESV (reference sequence).

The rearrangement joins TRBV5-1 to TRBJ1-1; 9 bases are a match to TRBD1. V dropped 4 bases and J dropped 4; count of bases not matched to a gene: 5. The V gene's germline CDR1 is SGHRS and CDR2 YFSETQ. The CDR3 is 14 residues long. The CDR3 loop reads CASSVDRGATEAFF. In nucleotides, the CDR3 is TGCGCCAGCAGCGTAGACAGGGGGGCCACTGAAGCTTTCTTT.

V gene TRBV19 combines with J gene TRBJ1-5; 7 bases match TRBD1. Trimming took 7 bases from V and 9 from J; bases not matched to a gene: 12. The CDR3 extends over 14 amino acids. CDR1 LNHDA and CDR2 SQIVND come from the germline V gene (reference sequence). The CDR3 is CASTTQGRMGPQHF. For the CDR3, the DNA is TGTGCCAGTACCACACAGGGGCGAATGGGGCCCCAGCATTTT.

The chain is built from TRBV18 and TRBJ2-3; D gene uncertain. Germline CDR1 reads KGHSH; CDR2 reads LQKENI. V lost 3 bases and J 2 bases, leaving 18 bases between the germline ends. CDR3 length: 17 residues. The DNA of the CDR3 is TGTGCCAGCTCACCCCTTCAGGTGCCCCCATTCACAGATACGCAGTATTTT. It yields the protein CASSPLQVPPFTDTQYF.

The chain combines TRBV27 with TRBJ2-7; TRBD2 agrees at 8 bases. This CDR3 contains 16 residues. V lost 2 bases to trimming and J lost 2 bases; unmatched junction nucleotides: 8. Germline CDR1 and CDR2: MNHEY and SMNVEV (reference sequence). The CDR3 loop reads CASSLASTSAPYEQYF. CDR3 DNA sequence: TGTGCCAGCAGTTTAGCGTCGACTAGCGCACCCTACGAGCAGTACTTC.

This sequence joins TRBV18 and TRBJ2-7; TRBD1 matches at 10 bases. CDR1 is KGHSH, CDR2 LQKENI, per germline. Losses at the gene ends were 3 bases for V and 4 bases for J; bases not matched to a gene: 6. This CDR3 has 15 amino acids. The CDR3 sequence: CASSPGQGPLYEQYF. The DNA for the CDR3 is TGTGCCAGCTCACCGGGACAGGGGCCATTATACGAGCAGTACTTC. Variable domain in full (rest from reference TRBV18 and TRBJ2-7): NAGVMQNPRHLVRRRGQEARLRCSPMKGHSHVYWYRQLPEEGLKFMVYLQKENIIDESGMPKERFSAEFPKEGPSILRIQQVVRGDSAAYFCASSPGQGPLYEQYFGPGTRLTVT.

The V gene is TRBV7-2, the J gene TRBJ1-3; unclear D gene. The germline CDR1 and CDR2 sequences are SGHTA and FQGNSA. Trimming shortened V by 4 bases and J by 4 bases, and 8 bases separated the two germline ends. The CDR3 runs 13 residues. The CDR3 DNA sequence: TGTGCCAGCAGCTCCCCTCTGGGAAACACCATATATTTT. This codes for CASSSPLGNTIYF.

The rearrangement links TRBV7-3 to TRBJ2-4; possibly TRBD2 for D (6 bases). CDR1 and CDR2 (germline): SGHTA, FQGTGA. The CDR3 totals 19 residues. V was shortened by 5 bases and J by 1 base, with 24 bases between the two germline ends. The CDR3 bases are TGTGCCAGCAGCCAGGCGGGACGCAGCGTACGGTCCGCCAAAAACATTCAGTACTTC. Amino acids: CASSQAGRSVRSAKNIQYF.

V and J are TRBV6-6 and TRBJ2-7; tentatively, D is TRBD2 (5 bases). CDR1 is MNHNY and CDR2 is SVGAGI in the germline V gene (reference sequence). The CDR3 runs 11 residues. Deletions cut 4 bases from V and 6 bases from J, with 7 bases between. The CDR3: CASSSLGEQYF. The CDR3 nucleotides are TGTGCCAGCAGTTCACTAGGCGAGCAGTACTTC.

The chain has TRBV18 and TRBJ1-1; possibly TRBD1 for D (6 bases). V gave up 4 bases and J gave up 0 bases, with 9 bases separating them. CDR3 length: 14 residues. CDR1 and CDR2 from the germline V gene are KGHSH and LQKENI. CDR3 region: CASSRGGLNTEAFF. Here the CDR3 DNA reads TGTGCCAGCTCACGAGGGGGATTGAACACTGAAGCTTTCTTT.

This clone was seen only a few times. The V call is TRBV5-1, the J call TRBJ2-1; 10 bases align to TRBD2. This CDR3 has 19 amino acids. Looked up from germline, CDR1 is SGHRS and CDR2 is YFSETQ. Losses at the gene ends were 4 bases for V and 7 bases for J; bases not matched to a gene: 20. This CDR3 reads CASSLRGSGGPTQGNEQFF. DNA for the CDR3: TGCGCCAGCAGCCTGAGGGGTAGCGGGGGGCCCACGCAGGGGAATGAGCAGTTCTTC. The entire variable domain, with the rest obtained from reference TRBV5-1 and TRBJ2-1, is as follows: KAGVTQTPRYLIKTRGQQVTLSCSPISGHRSVSWYQQTPGQGLQFLFEYFSETQRNKGNFPGRFSGRQFSNSRSEMNVSTLELGDSALYLCASSLRGSGGPTQGNEQFFGPGTRLTVL.

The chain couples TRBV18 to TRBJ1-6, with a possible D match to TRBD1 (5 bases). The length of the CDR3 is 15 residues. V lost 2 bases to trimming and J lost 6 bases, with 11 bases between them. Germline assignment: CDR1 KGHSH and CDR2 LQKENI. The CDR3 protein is CASSPERQSNSPLHF. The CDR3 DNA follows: TGTGCCAGCTCACCAGAAAGACAGAGTAATTCACCCCTCCACTTT.

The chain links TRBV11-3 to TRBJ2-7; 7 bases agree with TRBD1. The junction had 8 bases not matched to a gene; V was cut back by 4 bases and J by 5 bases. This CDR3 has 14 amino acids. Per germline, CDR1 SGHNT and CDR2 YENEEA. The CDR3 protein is CASSYQGTVDEQYF. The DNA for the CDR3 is TGTGCCAGCAGCTACCAAGGGACAGTTGACGAGCAGTACTTC.

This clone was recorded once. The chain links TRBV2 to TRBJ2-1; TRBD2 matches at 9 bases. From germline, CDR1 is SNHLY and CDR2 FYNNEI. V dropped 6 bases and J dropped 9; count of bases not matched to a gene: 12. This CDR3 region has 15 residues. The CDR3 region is CASSPRVAGEFEQFF. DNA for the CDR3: TGTGCCAGCAGCCCTCGGGTAGCGGGAGAATTTGAGCAGTTCTTC.

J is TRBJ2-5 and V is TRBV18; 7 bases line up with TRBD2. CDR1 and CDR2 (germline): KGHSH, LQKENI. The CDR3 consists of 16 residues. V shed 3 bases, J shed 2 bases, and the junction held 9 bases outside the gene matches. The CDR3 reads CASSPLEGGPQETQYF. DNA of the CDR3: TGTGCCAGCTCACCGTTGGAGGGAGGGCCACAAGAGACCCAGTACTTC.

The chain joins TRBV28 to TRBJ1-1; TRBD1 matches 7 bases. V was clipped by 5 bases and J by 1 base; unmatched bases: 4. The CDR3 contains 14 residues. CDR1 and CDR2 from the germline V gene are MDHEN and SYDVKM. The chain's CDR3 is CASSGDSSNTEAFF. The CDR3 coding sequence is TGTGCCAGCAGTGGGGACAGTTCGAACACTGAAGCTTTCTTT.